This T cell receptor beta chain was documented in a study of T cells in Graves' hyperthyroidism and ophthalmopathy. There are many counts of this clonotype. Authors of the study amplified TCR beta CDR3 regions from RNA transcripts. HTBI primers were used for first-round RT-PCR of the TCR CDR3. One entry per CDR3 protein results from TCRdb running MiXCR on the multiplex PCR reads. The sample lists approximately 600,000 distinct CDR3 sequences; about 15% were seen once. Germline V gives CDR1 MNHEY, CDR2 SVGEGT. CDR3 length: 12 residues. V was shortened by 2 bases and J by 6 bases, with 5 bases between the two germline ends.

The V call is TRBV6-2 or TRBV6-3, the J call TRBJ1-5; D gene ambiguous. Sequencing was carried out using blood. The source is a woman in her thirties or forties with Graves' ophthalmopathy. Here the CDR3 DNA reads TGTGCCAGCAGTTACCATCGTCAGCCCCAGCATTTT. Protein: CASSYHRQPQHF.